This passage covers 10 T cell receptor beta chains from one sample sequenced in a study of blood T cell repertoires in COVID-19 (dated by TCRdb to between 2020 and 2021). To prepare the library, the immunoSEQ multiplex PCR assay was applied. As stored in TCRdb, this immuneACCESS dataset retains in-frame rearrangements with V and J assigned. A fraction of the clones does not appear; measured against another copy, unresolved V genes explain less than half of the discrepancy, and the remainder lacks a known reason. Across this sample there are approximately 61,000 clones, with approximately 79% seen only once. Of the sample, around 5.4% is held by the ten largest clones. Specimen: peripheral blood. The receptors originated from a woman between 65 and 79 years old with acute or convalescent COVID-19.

The CDR3 loop reads CASSPGQGALTGELFF. Here the CDR3 DNA reads TGCGCCAGCAGCCCGGGACAGGGGGCGCTTACCGGGGAGCTGTTTTTT. The chain employs TRBV5-1 and TRBJ2-2; 12 nucleotides match TRBD1. The V gene's germline CDR1 is SGHRS and CDR2 YFSETQ. V shed 4 bases and J 5 bases; nucleotides not matched to a gene: 6. CDR3 length equals 16 residues.

CDR3 loop: CAISELGQGMENTEAFF. The CDR3 bases are TGTGCCATCAGTGAGTTGGGACAGGGGATGGAGAACACTGAAGCTTTCTTT. The J gene is TRBJ1-1, the V gene TRBV10-3, with 10 bases matching TRBD1. V dropped 1 base and J dropped 1; count of bases not matched to a gene: 6. The CDR3 extends over 17 amino acids. Germline CDR1 ENHRY, CDR2 SYGVKD.

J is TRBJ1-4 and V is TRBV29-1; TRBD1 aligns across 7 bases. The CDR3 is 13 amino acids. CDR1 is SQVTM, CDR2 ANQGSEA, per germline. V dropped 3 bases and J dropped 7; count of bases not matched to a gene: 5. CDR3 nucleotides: TGCAGCGTTGAGCAGGGGGGTGGTGAAAAACTGTTTTTT. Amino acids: CSVEQGGGEKLFF.

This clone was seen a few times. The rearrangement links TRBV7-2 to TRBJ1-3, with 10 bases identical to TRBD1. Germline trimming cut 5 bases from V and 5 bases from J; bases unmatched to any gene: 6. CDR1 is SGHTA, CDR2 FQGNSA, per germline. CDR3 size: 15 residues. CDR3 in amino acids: CASSLGQGGRNTIYF. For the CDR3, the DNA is TGTGCCAGCAGCCTCGGACAGGGGGGACGAAACACCATATATTTT.

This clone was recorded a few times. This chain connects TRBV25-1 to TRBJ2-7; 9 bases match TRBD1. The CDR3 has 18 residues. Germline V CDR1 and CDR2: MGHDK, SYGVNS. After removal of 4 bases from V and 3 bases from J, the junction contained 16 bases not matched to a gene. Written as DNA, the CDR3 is TGTGCCAGCAGTGCAGCGGGACAGGGAAGAAGTTGGGTCTACGAGCAGTACTTC. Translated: CASSAAGQGRSWVYEQYF.

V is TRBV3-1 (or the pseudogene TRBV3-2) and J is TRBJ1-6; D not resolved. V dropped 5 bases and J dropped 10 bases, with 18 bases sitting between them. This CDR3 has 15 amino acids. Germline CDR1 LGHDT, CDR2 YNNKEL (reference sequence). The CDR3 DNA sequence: TGTGCCAGCAGCACCGGGAGCTCGGTTGGGTCACCCCTCCACTTT. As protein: CASSTGSSVGSPLHF.

The CDR3 DNA sequence: TGTGCCAGCAGCTTAGGACAGGGGGCGCTCTACGAGCAGTACTTC. This translates into CASSLGQGALYEQYF. The rearrangement joins TRBV7-2 to TRBJ2-7; TRBD1 agrees at 10 bases. Germline CDR1 and CDR2: SGHTA and FQGNSA. Trimming at V came to 1 base and at J to 3 bases, leaving 3 bases not matched to a gene. The CDR3 has 15 residues.

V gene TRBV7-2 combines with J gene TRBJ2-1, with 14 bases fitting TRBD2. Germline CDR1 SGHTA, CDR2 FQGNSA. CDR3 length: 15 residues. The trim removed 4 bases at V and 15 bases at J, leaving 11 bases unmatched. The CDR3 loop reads CASSSTVGLAGGPFF. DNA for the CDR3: TGTGCCAGCAGCTCCACAGTTGGACTAGCGGGGGGTCCGTTCTTC.

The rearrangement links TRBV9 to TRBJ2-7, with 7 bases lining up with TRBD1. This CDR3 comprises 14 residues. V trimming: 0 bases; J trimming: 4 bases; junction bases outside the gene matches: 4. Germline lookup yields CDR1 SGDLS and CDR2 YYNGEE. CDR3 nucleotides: TGTGCCAGCAGCGTAGCGACAGGGCAGTACGAGCAGTACTTC. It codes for CASSVATGQYEQYF.

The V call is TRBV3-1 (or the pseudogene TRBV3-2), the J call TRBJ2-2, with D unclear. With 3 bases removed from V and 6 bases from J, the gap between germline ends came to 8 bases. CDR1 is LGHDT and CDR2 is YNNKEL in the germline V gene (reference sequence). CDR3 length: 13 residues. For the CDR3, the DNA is TGTGCCAGCAGCCACCTTTCCCCCGGGGAGCTGTTTTTT. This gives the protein CASSHLSPGELFF.